This paragraph covers one TCR beta chain sequence. Once extracted for a subset, genomic DNA was divided evenly among several immunoSEQ plates. TCRdb's table, derived via immunoSEQ multiplex PCR, lists solely in-frame clones and lacks some. The data contain a few million clones, about nine tenths of them seen just once; the ten biggest clones take up roughly 0.34%. In the CD4+ fraction, cells were divided into CD45RA+ naive and CD45RA-negative memory subsets. The CDR3 loop spans 11 amino acids. Germline V gene data show CDR1 as SGHVS and CDR2 as FQNEAQ. Trimming removed 1 base from V and 12 bases from J, with 10 bases in between. The sample belongs to a study of shared clonotypes between healthy human individuals. Whole-study context: CD4 naive and memory got three plates each, CD8 naive two, CD8 memory one.

The chain employs TRBV7-8 and TRBJ2-7; D is tentatively TRBD1 or TRBD2 (5 bases each). The sample was naive CD4+ T cells from PBMCs. The subset denotes: CD45RA+ positively selected. The receptor comes from a man aged 18-30 years in good health. Some clones in this sample may be carry-over from other donors' samples. In DNA, the CDR3 is TGTGCCAGCAGCTTAGGGGGGAGAAGGTACTTC. As protein: CASSLGGRRYF.